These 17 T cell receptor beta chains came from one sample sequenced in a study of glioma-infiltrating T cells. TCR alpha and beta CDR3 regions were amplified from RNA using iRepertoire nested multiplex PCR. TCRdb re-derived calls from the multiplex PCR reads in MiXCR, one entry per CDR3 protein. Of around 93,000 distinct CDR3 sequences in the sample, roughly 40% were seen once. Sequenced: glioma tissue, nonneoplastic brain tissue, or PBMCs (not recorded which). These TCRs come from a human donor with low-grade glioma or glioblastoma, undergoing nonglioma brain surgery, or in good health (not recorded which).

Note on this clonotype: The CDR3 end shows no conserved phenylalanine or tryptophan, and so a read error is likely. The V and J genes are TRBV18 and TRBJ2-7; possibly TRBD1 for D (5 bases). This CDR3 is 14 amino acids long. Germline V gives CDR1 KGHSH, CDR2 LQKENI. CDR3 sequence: CASSPGQGRYEQYS. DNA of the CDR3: TGTGCCAGTTCACCTGGGCAGGGTCGGTACGAGCAGTACTCC.

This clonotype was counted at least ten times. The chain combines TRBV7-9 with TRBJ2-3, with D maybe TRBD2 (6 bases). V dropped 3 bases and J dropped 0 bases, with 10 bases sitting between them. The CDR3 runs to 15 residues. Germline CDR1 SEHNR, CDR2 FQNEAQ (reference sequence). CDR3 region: CASSFLGGSTDTQYF. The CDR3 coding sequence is TGTGCCAGCAGCTTCTTGGGGGGAAGCACAGATACGCAGTATTTT.

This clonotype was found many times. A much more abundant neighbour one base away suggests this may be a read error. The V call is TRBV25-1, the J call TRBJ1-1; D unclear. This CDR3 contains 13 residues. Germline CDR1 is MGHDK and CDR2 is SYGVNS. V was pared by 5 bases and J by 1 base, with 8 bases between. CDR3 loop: CASSSGSNTEAFF. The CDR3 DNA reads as TGTGCCAGCAGTTCAGGTTCGAACACTGAAGCTTTCTTT.

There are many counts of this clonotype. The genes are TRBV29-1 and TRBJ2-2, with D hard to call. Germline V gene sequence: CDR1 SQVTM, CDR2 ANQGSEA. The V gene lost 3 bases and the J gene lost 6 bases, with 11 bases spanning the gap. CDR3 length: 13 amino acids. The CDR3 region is CSVERFTPGELFF. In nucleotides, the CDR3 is TGCAGCGTTGAGCGGTTCACTCCCGGGGAGCTGTTTTTT.

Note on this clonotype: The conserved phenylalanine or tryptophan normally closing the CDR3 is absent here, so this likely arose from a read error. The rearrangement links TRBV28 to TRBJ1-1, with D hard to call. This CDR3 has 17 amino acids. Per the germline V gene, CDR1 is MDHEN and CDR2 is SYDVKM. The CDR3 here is CAGSLPTHGPLNTEAFL. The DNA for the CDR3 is TGTGCCGGCAGTTTGCCCACACATGGCCCGTTGAACACTGAAGCTTTCCTT.

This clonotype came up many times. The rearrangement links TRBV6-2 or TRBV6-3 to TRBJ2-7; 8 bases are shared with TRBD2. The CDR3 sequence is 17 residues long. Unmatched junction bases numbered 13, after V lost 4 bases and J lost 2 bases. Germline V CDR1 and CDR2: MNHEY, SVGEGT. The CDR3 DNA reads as TGTGCCAGCAGTTTTCCCTCACTAGCGGACGACCCCTACGAGCAGTACTTC. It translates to CASSFPSLADDPYEQYF.

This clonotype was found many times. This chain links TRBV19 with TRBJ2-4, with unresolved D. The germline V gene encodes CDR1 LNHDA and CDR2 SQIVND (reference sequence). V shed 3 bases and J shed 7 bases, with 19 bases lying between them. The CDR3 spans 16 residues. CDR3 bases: TGTGCCAGTAGTATGACTTCCAACAGTGTGGGGAACATTCAGTACTTC. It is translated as CASSMTSNSVGNIQYF.

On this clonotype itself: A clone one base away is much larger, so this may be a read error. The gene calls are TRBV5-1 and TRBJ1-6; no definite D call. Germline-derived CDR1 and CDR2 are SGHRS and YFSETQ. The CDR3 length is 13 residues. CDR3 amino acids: CAGSLFQDSPLHF. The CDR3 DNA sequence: TGCGCCGGCAGCTTGTTTCAGGACTCACCCCTCCACTTT.

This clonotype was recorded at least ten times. The CDR3 nucleotides are TGTGCCAGCAGCTCCTGGGACAGATCGAACTATGGCTACACCTTC. As protein: CASSSWDRSNYGYTF. This chain links TRBV3-1 with TRBJ1-2; 7 bases align to TRBD1. Germline V gene data show CDR1 as LGHDT and CDR2 as YNNKEL (reference sequence). The CDR3 runs 15 residues. V lost 5 bases, J lost 2 bases, and 8 bases stayed unmatched.

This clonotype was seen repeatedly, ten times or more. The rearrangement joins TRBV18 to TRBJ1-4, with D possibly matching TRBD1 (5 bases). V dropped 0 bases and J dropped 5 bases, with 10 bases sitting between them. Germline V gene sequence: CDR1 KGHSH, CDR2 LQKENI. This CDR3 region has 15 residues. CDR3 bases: TGTGCCAGCTCACCACCCGGGGGTCGGAATGAAAAACTGTTTTTT. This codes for CASSPPGGRNEKLFF.

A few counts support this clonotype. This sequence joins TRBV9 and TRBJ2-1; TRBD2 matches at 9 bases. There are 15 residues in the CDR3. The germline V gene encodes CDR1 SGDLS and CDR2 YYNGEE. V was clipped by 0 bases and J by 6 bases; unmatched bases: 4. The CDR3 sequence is CASSVGVSGGNEQFF. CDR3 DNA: TGTGCCAGCAGCGTAGGGGTTAGCGGGGGCAATGAGCAGTTCTTC.

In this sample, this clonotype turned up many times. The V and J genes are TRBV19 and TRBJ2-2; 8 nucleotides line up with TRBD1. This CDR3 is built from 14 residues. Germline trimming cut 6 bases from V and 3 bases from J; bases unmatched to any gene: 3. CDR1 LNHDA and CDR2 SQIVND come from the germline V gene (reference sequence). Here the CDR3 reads CASSRGPDTGELFF. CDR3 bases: TGTGCCAGTAGCAGGGGGCCAGACACCGGGGAGCTGTTTTTT.

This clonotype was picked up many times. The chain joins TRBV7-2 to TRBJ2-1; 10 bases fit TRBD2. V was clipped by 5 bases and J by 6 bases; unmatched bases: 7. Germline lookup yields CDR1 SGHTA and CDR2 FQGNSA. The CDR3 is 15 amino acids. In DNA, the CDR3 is TGTGCCAGCAGCCCCCCCCTAGCGGGAGCCAATGAGCAGTTCTTC. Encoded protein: CASSPPLAGANEQFF.

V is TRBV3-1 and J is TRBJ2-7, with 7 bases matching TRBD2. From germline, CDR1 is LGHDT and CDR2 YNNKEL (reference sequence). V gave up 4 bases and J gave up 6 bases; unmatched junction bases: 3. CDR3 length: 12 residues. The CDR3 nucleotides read TGTGCCAGCAGCCTCTCTAGCGGCGAGCAGTACTTC. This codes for CASSLSSGEQYF.

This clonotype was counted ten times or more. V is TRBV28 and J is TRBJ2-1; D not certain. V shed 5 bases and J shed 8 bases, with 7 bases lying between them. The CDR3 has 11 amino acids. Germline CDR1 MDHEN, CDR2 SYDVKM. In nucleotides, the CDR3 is TGTGCCAGCAGTCCGAAGTATGAGCAGTTCTTC. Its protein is CASSPKYEQFF.

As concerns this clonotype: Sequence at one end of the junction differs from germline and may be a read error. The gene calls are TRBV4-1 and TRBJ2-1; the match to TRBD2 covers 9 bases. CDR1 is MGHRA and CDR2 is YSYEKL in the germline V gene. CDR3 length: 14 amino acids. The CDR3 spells CARSQAGGYNEPFF. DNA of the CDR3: TGCGCCCGCAGCCAAGCGGGAGGCTACAATGAGCCGTTCTTC.

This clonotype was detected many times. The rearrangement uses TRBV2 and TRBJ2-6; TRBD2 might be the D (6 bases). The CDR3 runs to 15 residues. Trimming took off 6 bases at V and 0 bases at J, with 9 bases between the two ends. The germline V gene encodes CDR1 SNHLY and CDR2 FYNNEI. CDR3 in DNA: TGTGCCAGCAGCCCCGGGGGCTCTGGGGCCAACGTCCTGACTTTC. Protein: CASSPGGSGANVLTF.